Sequencing of this TCR beta chain was carried out in a study of cytomegalovirus exposure and HLA in healthy donors. The PCR was carried out with 60 Vbeta primers and 13 Jbeta primers. Assay: immunoSEQ multiplex PCR; the TCRdb copy retains only in-frame clones and omits some. The sample carries 100,000 to 150,000 clones, about 81% recorded once. CDR3 size: 13 residues. From germline, CDR1 is SGHDT and CDR2 YYEEEE. V shed 4 bases and J shed 5 bases, with 12 bases lying between them. Sequenced sample: PBMCs. The receptor was derived from a woman aged 30 to 39 in good health and CMV-seronegative. The chain is built from TRBV5-6 and TRBJ1-1, with D unresolved. CDR3 loop: CASSLPGFTEAFF. CDR3 sequence (DNA): TGTGCCAGCAGCCTTCCCGGGTTTACTGAAGCTTTCTTT.